The rows below give T cell receptor beta chains drawn from one sample of a study of T cells in Graves' hyperthyroidism and ophthalmopathy. TCRdb used MiXCR to reprocess the multiplex PCR reads, holding one entry per CDR3 protein. The table records a few hundred thousand distinct CDR3 sequences, about a sixth of them present only once. Material for sequencing was blood. These receptors all come from a woman in her 30s with Graves' hyperthyroidism. Each CDR3 is given with its conserved first and last residue. A D gene is named only where the DNA matches it firmly. The size entry is marked missing in some rows and otherwise reads once, few, many or a size class.

v_call	clone_size	d_call	j_call	cdr3_nt	cdr3_aa
TRBV5-1	.	.	TRBJ1-2	TGCGCCAGCAGCTTGGTGGACAGACTTAACTATGGCTACACCTTC	CASSLVDRLNYGYTF
TRBV18	few	.	TRBJ2-7	TGTGCCAGCTCACTCAGAGACCTCTACGAGCAGTACTTC	CASSLRDLYEQYF
TRBV7-2	few	TRBD1	TRBJ2-6	TGTGCCAGCAGCGCCCGGACAGGGGGCCTATCTGGGGCCAACGTCCTGACTTTC	CASSARTGGLSGANVLTF
TRBV7-9	few	TRBD1	TRBJ1-4	TGTGCCAGCAGCCGGTGGACAGGGCTTAATGAAAAACTGTTTTTT	CASSRWTGLNEKLFF
TRBV10-3	many	TRBD1	TRBJ1-2	TGTGCCATCAGTGTGGACCCGGGACAGAGCTATGGCTACACCTTC	CAISVDPGQSYGYTF
TRBV7-2	.	TRBD2	TRBJ2-4	TGTGCCAGCAGCCCCCTCGTTCCGGGACTAGCGGGAGGGGGGGCCAAAAACATTCAGTACTTC	CASSPLVPGLAGGGAKNIQYF
TRBV4-1	few	.	TRBJ2-1	TGCGCCAGCAGCCAAGCGGCGGGGGAGCAGTTCTTC	CASSQAAGEQFF
TRBV29-1	many	.	TRBJ1-3	TGCAGCGTTGAAGCGCGGGGACCGGCTGGAAACACCATATATTTT	CSVEARGPAGNTIYF
TRBV20-1	.	TRBD1	TRBJ2-1	TGCAGTGCTAGAGAGTCCATACGGACAGGGACTTACAATGAGCAGTTCTTC	CSARESIRTGTYNEQFF
TRBV15	.	TRBD2	TRBJ2-3	TGTGCCACCAGCAGAGCCGGGACTAGCGGGACCGCGCAGTATTTT	CATSRAGTSGTAQYF
TRBV9	.	TRBD2	TRBJ2-7	TGTGCCAGCAGCGTAGCGGGAGGGGGACTAGCGGGGGACGAGCAGTACTTC	CASSVAGGGLAGDEQYF
TRBV20-1	many	TRBD1	TRBJ1-6	TGCAGTGCCCGCGAAACCGGACAGGATCTTACTTCACCCCTCCACTTT	CSARETGQDLTSPLHF
TRBV27	many	.	TRBJ2-7	TGTGCCAGCAGTTTAGGTTACGGGGGCAACGAGCAGTACTTC	CASSLGYGGNEQYF
TRBV7-2	few	.	TRBJ2-3	TGTGCCAGCAGCTTAGCGGGGACGGGAGTAGGAACAGATACGCAGTATTTT	CASSLAGTGVGTDTQYF
TRBV20-1	many	TRBD2	TRBJ2-4	TGCAGTGCTTCAATGACGACTAGCGGGAAAAACATTCAGTACTTC	CSASMTTSGKNIQYF
TRBV7-6	many	.	TRBJ1-1	TGTGCCAGCAGCGTGACGGCTATGAACACTGAAGCTTTCTTT	CASSVTAMNTEAFF
TRBV11-3	.	TRBD1	TRBJ1-1	TGTGCCAGCAGCCTATTTCAGGGGGATGTGAACACTGAAGCTTTCTTT	CASSLFQGDVNTEAFF
TRBV30	many	.	TRBJ2-1	TGTGCCTGTAACCCGCCCTTTGTCAATGAGCAGTTCTTC	CACNPPFVNEQFF
TRBV18	many	TRBD2	TRBJ2-1	TGTGCCAGCTCACCGGGTAGCGGGAGTCTAAATGAGCAGTTCTTC	CASSPGSGSLNEQFF
TRBV6-1	.	.	TRBJ2-2	TGTGCCAGCAGTGAAAAGAGGCAACTGAACACCGGGGAGCTGTTTTTT	CASSEKRQLNTGELFF
TRBV7-2	.	TRBD1	TRBJ2-3	TGTGCCAGCAGCTTAGACAGGGGAACGAATACGCAGTATTTT	CASSLDRGTNTQYF
TRBV24-1	few	.	TRBJ2-2	TGTGCCACCAGTGATAGGAAGAACACCGGGGAGCTGTTTTTT	CATSDRKNTGELFF
TRBV28	.	.	TRBJ1-6	TGTGCCAGCAGTGGCCCGGGACACATTAATTCACCCCTCCACTTT	CASSGPGHINSPLHF
TRBV28	.	.	TRBJ1-5	TGTGCCAGCAGCTCCGCCGAGCTCTATAGCAATCAGCCCCAGCATTTT	CASSSAELYSNQPQHF
TRBV7-2	many	TRBD2	TRBJ2-7	TGTGCCGGCAGCTTATCTGGCGGGAGTAGGGTCGAGCAGTACTTC	CAGSLSGGSRVEQYF
TRBV11-2	many	.	TRBJ1-1	TGTGCCAGCAGCTTATGGGGACTGAACACTGAAGCTTTCTTT	CASSLWGLNTEAFF
TRBV20-1	.	TRBD1	TRBJ2-1	TGCAGTGCTCTCCCCCTACGGACAGGGTCGGATGAGCAGTTCTTC	CSALPLRTGSDEQFF
TRBV15	once	.	TRBJ2-2	TGTGCCACCAGCAGAGATTTGGGGGTCGGGACCGGGGAGCTGTTTTTT	CATSRDLGVGTGELFF
TRBV4-3	few	TRBD1	TRBJ2-7	TGCGCCAGCAGCCAAGATGCCAGGGGGCCAGGGGATTCCTACGAGCAGTACTTC	CASSQDARGPGDSYEQYF
TRBV18	few	.	TRBJ2-7	TGTGCCAGCTCACCACCGGATTCTCCGGAGCAGCAGTACTTC	CASSPPDSPEQQYF
TRBV6-2/TRBV6-3	many	.	TRBJ2-7	TGTGCCAGCATCGGTGACAGGAGCTTGGAGCAGTACTTC	CASIGDRSLEQYF
TRBV11-1	many	.	TRBJ2-1	TGTGCCAGCAGCCAAGCCTTTGAGCAGTTCTTC	CASSQAFEQFF
TRBV7-2	.	.	TRBJ2-2	TGTGCCAGCAGTTATTTCGAAACGAACACCGGGGAGCTGTTTTTT	CASSYFETNTGELFF
TRBV7-2	many	.	TRBJ2-7	TGTGCCAGCAGCTTAGTTGTCTACGAGCAGTACTTC	CASSLVVYEQYF
TRBV20-1	many	.	TRBJ2-2	TGCAGTGCATCGGACAACCCGAACACCGGGGAGCTGTTTTTT	CSASDNPNTGELFF
TRBV12-3/TRBV12-4	many	.	TRBJ2-1	TGTGCCACGATGGTTAGCGGCCCTTTGGATGAGCAGTTCTTC	CATMVSGPLDEQFF
TRBV5-1	.	.	TRBJ2-2	TGCGCCAGCACCTTGCGGGGCCTCACCGGGGAGCTGTTTTTT	CASTLRGLTGELFF
TRBV30	many	.	TRBJ2-2	TGTGCCTGGAAGAGGTTGGCCGGGGAGCTGTTTTTT	CAWKRLAGELFF
TRBV14	many	.	TRBJ2-1	TGTGCCAGCAGCCATCTAAATGAGCAGTTCTTC	CASSHLNEQFF
TRBV10-3	.	.	TRBJ2-1	TGTGCCATCAGTGGGACAGCCGATTCCTACAATGAGCAGTTCTTC	CAISGTADSYNEQFF
TRBV6-1	.	.	TRBJ2-7	TGTGCCAGCAGTGAAGCCCCGGTCTACGAGCAGTACTTC	CASSEAPVYEQYF